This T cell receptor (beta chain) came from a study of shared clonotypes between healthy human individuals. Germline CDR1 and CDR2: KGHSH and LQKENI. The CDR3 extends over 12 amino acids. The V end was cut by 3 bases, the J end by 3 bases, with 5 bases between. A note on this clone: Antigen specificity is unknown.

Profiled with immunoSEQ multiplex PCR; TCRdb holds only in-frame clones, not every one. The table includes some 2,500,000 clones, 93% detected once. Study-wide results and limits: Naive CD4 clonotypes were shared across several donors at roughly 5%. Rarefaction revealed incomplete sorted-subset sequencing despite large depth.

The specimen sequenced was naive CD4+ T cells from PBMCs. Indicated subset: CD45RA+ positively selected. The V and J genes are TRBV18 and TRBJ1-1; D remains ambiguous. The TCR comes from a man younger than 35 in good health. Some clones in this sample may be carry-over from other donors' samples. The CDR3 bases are TGTGCCAGCTCACCCTCGGACACTGAAGCTTTCTTT. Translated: CASSPSDTEAFF. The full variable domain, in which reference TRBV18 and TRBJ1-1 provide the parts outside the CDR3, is NAGVMQNPRHLVRRRGQEARLRCSPMKGHSHVYWYRQLPEEGLKFMVYLQKENIIDESGMPKERFSAEFPKEGPSILRIQQVVRGDSAAYFCASSPSDTEAFFGQGTRLTVV.